The TCR beta chain under discussion was sequenced for a study of cytomegalovirus exposure and HLA in healthy donors (dated by TCRdb to about 2017). Background on the whole study: An earlier analysis of 550 to 700 of the donors reported approximately 270 Gb of sequence data and 120 million or so unique TCR beta sequences from 150 million to 200 million T cells. About five DR-DQ haplotypes were handled as single units for association and clustering, since linkage in the cohort was strong. On average, around 200,000 unique TCR beta nucleotide sequences were sequenced per donor among several hundred genotyped donors of the cohort, with around 19% of those sequences being non-productive. The study profiled the T cell repertoires of hundreds of subjects by immunosequencing and related them to cytomegalovirus serostatus. To decide whether each TCR beta V gene segment behaved as functional or pseudogenic, an earlier analysis of 587 of the donors relied on high-throughput TCR beta sequencing. An early release that covered fewer than 750 HLA-typed donors contained approximately 300 gigabases of sequencing data and 80 million or so unique TCR sequences. The study aimed to test whether cataloging public T cell receptors could reveal signatures of past pathogen exposure. Donor age, sex, ethnicity and CMV serostatus were compiled together with the repertoire data. In a later genetic analysis, genome-wide SNP genotypes for about 55% of the roughly 700 donors were used, and that subset was treated as a discovery cohort. Typing coverage differed by locus: A, B, C, DRB1 and DQB1 were typed in roughly 629-630 donors, DQA1 in 500 to 550, DPA1 in 606, and DPB1 in 400 to 490. Rather than drawing on any new phenotypic data, the later analysis identified candidate immune exposures from TCR beta sequences and the way those sequences occurred across donors. In addition to the first cohort of 500 to 850 subjects, a separate validation cohort of approximately 120 different subjects was used. Both class I and class II loci were covered by HLA typing, at four-digit resolution. To predict cytomegalovirus infection status, the study brought together high-throughput TCR immunosequencing, statistical association of individual TCRs with disease status, and machine learning. Of the 300 to 450 genotyped donors, roughly 76% were placed in the genetic ancestry cluster associated with self-reported Caucasian donors. A later analysis re-examined previously published TCR beta repertoires from 600 to 700 donors and added high-resolution HLA genotyping to investigate patterns of TCR occurrence. All discovery cohort repertoires had been generated using a single sequencing platform.

The germline V and J ends show losses of 4 bases and 7 bases respectively, and no gene match explains 10 bases of the junction. The CDR3 has 15 amino acids, counting the end cysteine and phenylalanine. Only the CDR3 region is kept as DNA, spanning 45 bases read in frame from base 1. The germline V gene sets CDR1 to SGHVS and CDR2 to FQNEAQ. Libraries were constructed by the immunoSEQ multiplex PCR assay. A mixture of 60 forward primers for TCR Vbeta segments and 13 reverse primers for TCR Jbeta segments was used in the multiplex PCR. A multiplex PCR assay on genomic DNA amplified the CDR3 region of rearranged TCR beta genes. On the Illumina HiSeq System, the amplified TCR beta libraries were sequenced as 87-base-pair reads. The original pipeline was this. In a later analysis, some 80 million unique TCR beta chains were counted across the 690 or so repertoires, and some 10 million of these chains were shared by at least two donors. To remove PCR and sequencing errors, raw reads were error-corrected and collapsed into unique sequences using a nearest-neighbor algorithm that merged closely related sequences. To assign V, D and J gene segments, CDR3 sequences were aligned to IMGT reference sequences. For a sequence to be retained, a match of at least six nucleotides was required to both a V gene segment and a J gene segment. A rearrangement was called productive if the CDR3 had no stop codons and remained in frame with V and J, and every other rearrangement was called non-productive. CDR3 was defined by IMGT convention, running from the second conserved V-encoded cysteine to the conserved J-encoded phenylalanine. The earlier analysis of 500 to 750 of the donors excluded any sequence lacking an unambiguous match to a single V gene segment. An earlier analysis of 587 of the donors classified V segments as functional when productive rearrangements were above 56.7% and as segregating when the standard deviation between donors was above 5%. A statistical classification framework was developed to diagnose cytomegalovirus status using the catalog of TCR beta chain sequences. V and J gene assignment, in a later analysis, came from comparing TCR nucleotide sequences with IMGT/GENE-DB human TR gene sequences. Using the TCRdist pipeline, a later analysis assigned CDR3 sequences along with most-parsimonious VDJ recombination scenarios. In a later analysis, each TCR beta chain was defined by its CDR3 amino acid sequence together with its V-gene family, and reads without a unique V-gene family were excluded. A later analysis removed several hundred highly shared, low-generation-probability nucleotide sequences to deal with suspected cross-contamination and a sequencing artifact. A later analysis calculated a clonal expansion index for each public chain from normalized within-repertoire ranks of inferred template counts. Generation probabilities in a later analysis came from a VDJ recombination model fitted to out-of-frame rearrangements, and those results were checked against IGoR. A later analysis scored TCR-TCR, TCR-HLA and TCR-CMV co-occurrence with hypergeometric tests, applying a repertoire-size bias correction to TCR pairs. False discovery rates were estimated in a later analysis by permuting HLA or CMV assignments 20 times. In a later analysis, co-occurring TCRs were grouped with DBSCAN, and TCRdist sequence similarity was added when clustering was performed within HLA-allele-positive subsets. Repertoires with fewer than 30,000 or more than 120,000 public chains, plus five repertoires with anomalous nucleotide sharing, were excluded from co-occurrence clustering. TCRdb limited this immuneACCESS table to in-frame rearrangements with V and J called. A share of clones is missing; checked studies link under half to unresolved V genes, and the rest is unexplained. V, J and clone size derive from that table, while D and trimming were established from the DNA sequence. Within this sample are some 150,000 clones, with about 72% of them counted one time only. The ten largest clones capture around 1.4% of the sample.

For this clone: The clone's antigen remains unknown. Nothing much larger sits one base from this clone, and base qualities are not available.

The cohort was made up of 666 healthy bone marrow donors. At the time of sampling, every cohort member was nominally healthy, though immune exposures that went unrecorded were likely present. The donor was CMV seronegative and was included in the group of a few hundred seronegative cohort members. Every donor gave a peripheral blood sample, and the peripheral blood mononuclear cells from that sample were used for TCR beta sequencing. The Qiagen DNeasy Blood Extraction Kit was used to extract genomic DNA from the blood cell samples. General findings and caveats noted by the study authors: A later analysis reported that several top co-occurrence clusters appeared linked to parvovirus B19, influenza, CMV and Epstein-Barr virus. For the cohort, immune exposure information was limited to CMV serostatus. In both the original and validation cohorts, the classifier was reported to diagnose cytomegalovirus status with high specificity and sensitivity. Compared with equally common non-associated chains, HLA-associated TCR beta chains in a later analysis were more clonally expanded and had lower generation probabilities. Because HLA typing was missing for some donors at each locus, association tests included only the typed subset. The 87-base-pair reads could not distinguish some IMGT-functional V segments, including TRBV6-2 and TRBV6-3, so those segments were excluded. V-gene and J-gene trimming of TCR beta chains was associated with a missense DCLRE1C variant in a later genetic analysis, and the association was replicated in an independent cohort. The authors suggested that the approach could potentially be extended to other disease states and immunological phenotypes. Because counts were too low, more than 15 rarely observed V segments, including chromosome 9 orphons, were excluded from the earlier analysis of around 590 of the donors. Correlated functional status among segregating V segments might be attributable to linkage disequilibrium, but an unknown experimental factor could not be ruled out. A few of the identified cytomegalovirus-associated TCR beta chains were confirmed in vitro to be specific for cytomegalovirus antigens. A later analysis found that most CMV-associated TCR beta chains appeared HLA-restricted, with HLA associations seemingly driven largely by CMV exposure. A total of 150 or so TCR beta chains were listed by the study as associated with cytomegalovirus. A cluster of highly shared sequence variants was judged likely to be a technical artifact of the sequencing pipeline. Assigning TCR associations to individual alleles was difficult when HLA alleles, especially DR and DQ, strongly co-occurred. In this cohort, only TCR beta chains were sequenced, and detectable features were limited by the absence of alpha or paired-chain data. In an earlier analysis of more than 450 of the donors, most TCR beta V segments were observed in productive rearrangements about 90% or about 30% of the time, broadly matching IMGT annotations. A later analysis found that TCR association rates varied across HLA loci, with DRB1 alleles showing the most associated TCRs and HLA-C alleles the fewest. Most TCR sequences were observed very rarely across donors, whereas some public TCRs were present in many individuals. Compared with the approximately 700-donor mean, donors in an Asian-associated ancestry cluster had fewer N-insertions in productive TCRs, according to a later genetic analysis. At a false discovery rate of 0.05, a later analysis linked 16,951 TCR beta sequences to specific HLA alleles. A further reported finding was that TCR beta sequences accurately predicted the HLA-A and HLA-B alleles for most subjects in the first cohort. Sequencing depth was assumed to be roughly uniform across donors in the presence/absence analyses, though that assumption may not hold.

The V and J genes are TRBV7-8 and TRBJ1-2; 9 of the junction bases match TRBD1. Input material: PBMCs. The TCR sequence derives from a man in his 60s in good health and CMV-seronegative. The nucleotide sequence reads TGTGCCAGCAGCTCACAGACAGGGGGGAGTGGTGGCTACACCTTC. It codes for CASSSQTGGSGGYTF.